These 22 T cell receptor beta chains came from one sample sequenced in a study of blood T cell repertoires in COVID-19. Generated by immunoSEQ multiplex PCR, the TCRdb table keeps only in-frame clones and is missing some. The sample shows about 270,000 clones, approximately 92% of them seen only once. Sequenced input: PBMCs or T cells enriched from blood (not recorded which). All receptors come from a woman between 18 and 29 years old who had recovered from COVID-19.

V is TRBV3-1 (or the pseudogene TRBV3-2) and J is TRBJ2-1; a possible D gene is TRBD2 (7 bases). Per germline, CDR1 LGHDT and CDR2 YNNKEL (reference sequence). The CDR3 spans 16 residues. The V and J ends lost 1 base and 5 bases respectively, with 15 bases between them. Here the CDR3 DNA reads TGTGCCAGCAGCCAAGCGGGCGGGGGCCCTAACAATGAGCAGTTCTTC. As protein: CASSQAGGGPNNEQFF.

The chain is built from TRBV5-1 and TRBJ2-1; 12 nucleotides agree with TRBD2. Germline CDR1 SGHRS, CDR2 YFSETQ. The CDR3 extends over 17 amino acids. V lost 2 bases, J lost 8 bases, and 11 bases stayed unmatched. Here the CDR3 reads CASSFGLAGPPGYEQFF. The CDR3 coding sequence is TGCGCCAGCAGCTTCGGACTAGCGGGGCCTCCCGGGTATGAGCAGTTCTTC. The complete variable domain, with remaining parts taken from reference TRBV5-1 and TRBJ2-1, reads KAGVTQTPRYLIKTRGQQVTLSCSPISGHRSVSWYQQTPGQGLQFLFEYFSETQRNKGNFPGRFSGRQFSNSRSEMNVSTLELGDSALYLCASSFGLAGPPGYEQFFGPGTRLTVL.

The chain recombines TRBV3-1 (or the pseudogene TRBV3-2) with TRBJ1-4, with D hard to call. V was trimmed by 1 base and J by 7 bases, leaving 7 bases between them. CDR3 length: 13 residues. Per the germline V gene, CDR1 is LGHDT and CDR2 is YNNKEL (reference sequence). The DNA of the CDR3 is TGTGCCAGCAGCCAAGTCAGAGGTGAAAAACTGTTTTTT. Translating it yields CASSQVRGEKLFF.

V usage is TRBV10-3 and J usage is TRBJ1-4; the D is unclear. The CDR3 is made up of 13 amino acids. Trimming left V 10 bases short and J 0 bases short, with 9 bases between. The germline CDR1 and CDR2 sequences are ENHRY and SYGVKD. In DNA, the CDR3 is TGTGCCACAACTATGGCAACTAATGAAAAACTGTTTTTT. As protein: CATTMATNEKLFF.

This chain uses TRBV18 with TRBJ1-6; tentatively, D is TRBD1 (5 bases). CDR1 KGHSH and CDR2 LQKENI come from the germline V gene. Trimming pared 3 bases from V and 8 bases from J, leaving 20 bases between. This CDR3 comprises 17 residues. CDR3 region: CASSPLQGSYLDSPLHF. In nucleotides, the CDR3 is TGTGCCAGCTCACCTCTCCAGGGTTCGTACTTGGATTCACCCCTCCACTTT.

The chain joins TRBV2 to TRBJ1-6; TRBD1 agrees at 7 bases. The germline V gene encodes CDR1 SNHLY and CDR2 FYNNEI. The length of the CDR3 is 15 residues. The J segment lost 7 bases and the V segment lost 6 bases, leaving 9 bases of the junction unmatched. CDR3 sequence reads: CASRDGTEINSPLHF. As DNA, the CDR3 is TGTGCCAGCAGAGACGGGACAGAAATAAATTCACCCCTCCACTTT.

V gene TRBV28 combines with J gene TRBJ1-6; D ambiguous. From germline, CDR1 is MDHEN and CDR2 SYDVKM. This CDR3 has 16 residues. Trimming cost V 3 bases and J 7 bases, with 16 bases left between them. DNA for the CDR3: TGTGCCAGCAGTTTCCCCGCCGGACGGGGAAATTCACCCCTCCACTTT. It encodes CASSFPAGRGNSPLHF.

With regard to this clone: Additional DNA sequences in this sample encode the identical CDR3. This chain uses TRBV9 with TRBJ2-5; TRBD2 agrees at 7 bases. Germline trimming cut 0 bases from V and 3 bases from J; bases unmatched to any gene: 2. CDR1 and CDR2 (germline): SGDLS, YYNGEE. The CDR3 extends over 14 amino acids. The CDR3: CASSVGGGEETQYF. CDR3 nucleotides: TGTGCCAGCAGCGTAGGGGGAGGGGAAGAGACCCAGTACTTC.

This chain uses TRBV6-1 with TRBJ1-1; TRBD1 agrees at 8 bases. J was trimmed by 4 bases and V by 0 bases; bases with no gene match: 4. The CDR3 spans 15 residues. Germline CDR1 and CDR2: MNHNS and SASEGT. CDR3 sequence: CASSEATGVPTEAFF. CDR3 DNA sequence: TGTGCCAGCAGTGAAGCGACAGGGGTCCCCACTGAAGCTTTCTTT.

The chain is built from TRBV7-9 and TRBJ1-1; perhaps TRBD1 as D (6 bases). The length of the CDR3 is 14 residues. Deletions cut 4 bases from V and 4 bases from J, with 13 bases between. From germline, CDR1 is SEHNR and CDR2 FQNEAQ (reference sequence). CDR3 protein: CASSSYRDFTEAFF. The DNA of the CDR3 is TGTGCCAGCAGCTCTTACAGGGATTTCACTGAAGCTTTCTTT.

The J gene is TRBJ1-1, the V gene TRBV13; 7 positions match TRBD1. The CDR3 sequence is 14 residues long. The V gene's germline CDR1 is PRHDT and CDR2 FYEKMQ (reference sequence). The junction had 1 base not matched to a gene; V was cut back by 2 bases and J by 1 base. The CDR3 DNA is TGTGCCAGCAGCTTACAGGGGGAGAACACTGAAGCTTTCTTT. It yields the protein CASSLQGENTEAFF.

The chain couples TRBV5-4 to TRBJ2-5, with 7 positions matching TRBD1. Germline CDR1 reads SGHNT; CDR2 reads YYREEE (reference sequence). This CDR3 has 16 residues. V trimming: 0 bases; J trimming: 5 bases; junction bases outside the gene matches: 10. CDR3 nucleotide sequence: TGTGCCAGCAGCTTGGCAGGGACAGAGGGTACGGAGACCCAGTACTTC. Translation gives CASSLAGTEGTETQYF.

The chain joins TRBV7-8 to TRBJ2-2, with 7 bases identical to TRBD1. Germline V gives CDR1 SGHVS, CDR2 FQNEAQ. The trim removed 3 bases at V and 5 bases at J, leaving 12 bases unmatched. The CDR3 spans 17 residues. This chain's CDR3 is CASSFRGQTYATGELFF. Written as DNA, the CDR3 is TGTGCCAGCAGCTTTAGGGGACAGACTTATGCGACCGGGGAGCTGTTTTTT.

V usage is TRBV5-4 and J usage is TRBJ1-6; 7 nucleotides line up with TRBD1. This CDR3 is 15 amino acids long. Germline CDR1 and CDR2: SGHNT and YYREEE (reference sequence). Trimming took 0 bases from V and 10 from J; bases not matched to a gene: 7. CDR3 nucleotides: TGTGCCAGCAGCTTGGATCAGGGGGTGGGGTCACCCCTCCACTTT. Residues: CASSLDQGVGSPLHF. The entire variable domain, with the rest obtained from reference TRBV5-4 and TRBJ1-6, is as follows: ETGVTQSPTHLIKTRGQQVTLRCSSQSGHNTVSWYQQALGQGPQFIFQYYREEENGRGNFPPRFSGLQFPNYSSELNVNALELDDSALYLCASSLDQGVGSPLHFGNGTRLTVT.

The J gene is TRBJ1-5, the V gene TRBV29-1, with 7 nucleotides matching TRBD1. V shed 6 bases, J shed 4 bases, and the junction held 9 bases outside the gene matches. Germline CDR1 reads SQVTM; CDR2 reads ANQGSEA. This CDR3 region has 14 residues. This chain's CDR3 is CSVKTGAGNQPQHF. The CDR3 DNA sequence: TGCAGCGTAAAAACAGGGGCGGGAAATCAGCCCCAGCATTTT.

This chain joins TRBV11-2 and TRBJ2-7; D might be TRBD2 (6 bases). The CDR3 totals 15 residues. V lost 7 bases and J lost 0, with 16 bases in between. Germline V gene lookup returns CDR1 SGHAT and CDR2 FQNNGV. The CDR3: CASTSLGGISYEQYF. The CDR3 nucleotides are TGTGCCAGCACCTCGCTGGGCGGGATCTCCTACGAGCAGTACTTC. The full variable domain, completed using reference TRBV11-2 and TRBJ2-7, is EAGVAQSPRYKIIEKRQSVAFWCNPISGHATLYWYQQILGQGPKLLIQFQNNGVVDDSQLPKDRFSAERLKGVDSTLKIQPAKLEDSAVYLCASTSLGGISYEQYFGPGTRLTVT.

This rearrangement joins TRBV4-2 to TRBJ2-7, with TRBD2 identical over 12 bases. Germline values: CDR1 LGHNA, CDR2 YNFKEQ. The ends lost 0 bases at V and 2 bases at J; junction bases unmatched: 11. The CDR3 loop spans 19 amino acids. The CDR3 is CASSQEWTSGATLAYEQYF. The CDR3 DNA sequence: TGTGCCAGCAGCCAAGAGTGGACTAGCGGGGCCACCCTTGCCTACGAGCAGTACTTC.

In nucleotides, the CDR3 is TGTGCCAGCAGCCAAGCAGGCGGGGCGGCCACAGATACGCAGTATTTT. It specifies CASSQAGGAATDTQYF. This chain links TRBV3-1 (or the pseudogene TRBV3-2) with TRBJ2-3, with D possibly TRBD2 on 6 matching bases. The CDR3 totals 16 residues. The germline CDR1 and CDR2 sequences are LGHDT and YNNKEL (reference sequence). V was cut by 1 base and J by 2 bases, with 13 bases left in between.

This clone came up once. V and J are TRBV28 and TRBJ2-5; the match to TRBD2 covers 8 bases. J lost 5 bases, V lost 3 bases, and 8 bases had no gene match. The germline V gene encodes CDR1 MDHEN and CDR2 SYDVKM. The CDR3 extends over 15 amino acids. CDR3 sequence: CASSFGRGVMETQYF. The CDR3 DNA reads as TGTGCCAGCAGTTTCGGGCGGGGGGTAATGGAGACCCAGTACTTC.

The V and J genes are TRBV27 and TRBJ1-5, with D tentatively TRBD1 (5 bases). V lost 6 bases and J lost 3, with 12 bases in between. The CDR3 sequence is 14 residues long. The germline V gene encodes CDR1 MNHEY and CDR2 SMNVEV (reference sequence). CDR3 sequence reads: CASSWGGHNQPQHF. As DNA, the CDR3 is TGTGCCAGCAGCTGGGGGGGTCACAATCAGCCCCAGCATTTT.

This sequence joins TRBV29-1 and TRBJ2-3; 8 nucleotides line up with TRBD2. The germline V gene has CDR1 SQVTM and CDR2 ANQGSEA. There are 15 residues in the CDR3. Trimming took 1 base from V and 3 from J; bases not matched to a gene: 6. This CDR3 is CSVEVFGGATDTQYF. The CDR3 DNA reads TGCAGCGTTGAAGTGTTCGGGGGGGCAACAGATACGCAGTATTTT.

The V gene is TRBV19, the J gene TRBJ2-7, with 8 bases lining up with TRBD1. The CDR3 consists of 15 residues. V lost 7 bases and J lost 1; bases outside the gene matches: 9. Germline loops: CDR1 LNHDA, CDR2 SQIVND (reference sequence). This chain's CDR3 is CASTPSGQGSYEQYF. The CDR3 coding sequence is TGTGCCAGTACCCCTTCCGGACAGGGTTCCTACGAGCAGTACTTC.